This TCR beta chain derives from a study of post-analysis software for immune sequencing data (dated by TCRdb to the mid-2010s). Some background on the complete study: Relapsing-remitting, secondary progressive and progressive-relapsing multiple sclerosis were recorded as disease courses, and subtype annotation was lacking for some patients. Patient repertoires were compared against around 10 previously published healthy control repertoires from donors aged roughly 6 to 26 years. A subset of samples was prepared in parallel using single-end sample barcoding, then pooled and co-amplified after Illumina adapter ligation.

To demonstrate the VDJtools post-analysis software, TCR beta repertoires were profiled from the peripheral blood of more than ten young patients with multiple sclerosis. The multiple sclerosis patients were children and adolescents between roughly 6 and 16 years of age. Overall study results and their limits: Direct clustering with F measure showed strong co-clustering of samples prepared in the same batch, prompting a batch-effect correction. The control group was slightly older than the multiple sclerosis patient group. Compared with controls, multiple sclerosis patients had significantly lower normalized Chao1 diversity, a finding suggesting substantial peripheral T-cell clonal expansion. Patients showed significantly higher frequencies than controls for five TRBV segments, among them TRBV5-6, TRBV5-1 and TRBV20-1.

Comment on this clonotype: What antigen it recognizes has not been identified. The junction and the germline gene differ at one end; a read error may be behind it.

The CDR3 spans 14 residues, from the cysteine through the phenylalanine. The sequence is cut down to CDR3 DNA, 42 bases in frame from base 1. The germline V gene supplies CDR1 WSHSY and CDR2 SAAADI. The method behind the library was PCR. TCRdb names Illumina HiSeq 2500 as the instrument used. To reduce PCR and sequencing biases, unique molecular identifiers were incorporated into the TCR beta cDNA libraries. Approximately 500,000 cDNA molecules were obtained per 1 to 10 million input T cells, so each molecule approximated one T cell. The same protocol used for the earlier healthy control dataset was applied to prepare and sequence the patient libraries. Samples belonging to the same batch were prepared together, multiplexed and sequenced on a shared HiSeq lane. For the original study's pipeline: MIGEC was used to process the raw barcoded reads, and molecular identifier groups with only a single read were discarded before consensus assembly and CDR3 extraction. Clonotype tables were post-analysed with VDJtools, normalizing diversity by down-sampling all datasets to the smallest sample size. To correct batch-related cross-sample contamination, repertoire overlap clustering matched CDR3 amino acid sequences but not nucleotide sequences. TCRdb redid the processing of the public reads, applying fastp at Q25 and MiXCR, and retained in-frame beta chains. Duplicate CDR3 protein sequences are folded into a single record with the most common DNA and genes. Here the V and J calls rest on TCRdb's processing, not on the authors' analysis. The sample table shows some 890,000 distinct CDR3 sequences, and around 53% are seen once. The ten top clones hold approximately 4.2% of the sample.

The chain is assembled from TRBV10-2 and TRBJ1-1; perhaps TRBD1 is the D gene, with 6 bases matching. Material for sequencing was blood. This receptor was obtained from a girl under 18 with multiple sclerosis. DNA sequence: TGCGCCAGCAGTGATTCCGCTTGGGACACTGAGGCTTTCTTT. The translation is CASSDSAWDTEAFF.